This note documents a single TCR beta chain sequence. The entry originates in a study of cytomegalovirus exposure and HLA in healthy donors. Primers: 60 Vbeta forward and 13 Jbeta reverse. The data were produced by immunoSEQ multiplex PCR, yet TCRdb's version contains in-frame clones alone and is incomplete. The sample has under 150,000 clones; 82% are singletons. Germline CDR1 and CDR2: MDHEN and SYDVKM. With V trimmed by 8 bases and J by 4 bases, 8 bases remained unmatched. The CDR3 sequence is 14 residues long. Sequenced: PBMCs. This chain links TRBV28 with TRBJ1-5, with TRBD1 identical over 7 bases. The sequence was obtained from a woman between 50 and 59 years old in good health and CMV-seropositive. CDR3 in DNA: TGTGCCAGCCGACAGGGTCATACTAATCAGCCCCAGCATTTT. Translated: CASRQGHTNQPQHF.